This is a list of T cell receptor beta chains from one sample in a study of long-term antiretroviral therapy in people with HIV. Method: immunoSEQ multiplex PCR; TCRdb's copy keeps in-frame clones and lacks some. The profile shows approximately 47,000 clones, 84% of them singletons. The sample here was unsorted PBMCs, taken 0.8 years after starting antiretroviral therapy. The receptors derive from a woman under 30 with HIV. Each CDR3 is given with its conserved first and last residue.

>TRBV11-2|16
CASSLWTSGSRDTQYF
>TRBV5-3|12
CASIFLRETQYF
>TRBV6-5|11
CASSSEDGYTF
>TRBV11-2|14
CASRSYSGVREQFF
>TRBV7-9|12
CASSGAAYEQYF
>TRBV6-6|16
CASSWSDGTSTDTQYF
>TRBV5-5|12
CASSFGGDGYTF
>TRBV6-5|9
CTLRETQYF
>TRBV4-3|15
CASSQESTGSYEQYF
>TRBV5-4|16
CASSGGLDANTGELFF
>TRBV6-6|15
CASSERYGRNTEAFF
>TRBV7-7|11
CASSPTDTQYF
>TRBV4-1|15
CASSQERPSYNEQFF
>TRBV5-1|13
CASRGHTNTEAFF
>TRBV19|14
CASSPQSIHYEQYF
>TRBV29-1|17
CSVDKRDRVSGANVLTF
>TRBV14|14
CASSVRGGSETQYF
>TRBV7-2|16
CASSLASGSGTDTQYF
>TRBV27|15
CASSLGLAGGNEQFF
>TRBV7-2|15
CASSLAGQGAGGYTF
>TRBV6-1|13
CASNTNYNQPQHF
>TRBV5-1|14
CASSLTTALDGYTF
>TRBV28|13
CASASSFTGELFF
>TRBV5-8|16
CASSWWTGLVPHEQYF
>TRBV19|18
CASSIGGGGLSGANVLTF
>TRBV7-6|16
CASSSLPQLVQETQYF
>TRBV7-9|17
CASSLGSSGSSYNEQFF
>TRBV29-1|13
CSATGTGGNEQFF
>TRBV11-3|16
CASSLDRRHLNTEAFF
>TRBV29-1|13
CSVEWDTDYEQYF
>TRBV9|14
CASSVTGITDTQYF
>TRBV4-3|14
CASSQALVSDTQYF
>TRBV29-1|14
CSVDHEGAGWTQYF
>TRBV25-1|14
CASSEPSDRRKQYF
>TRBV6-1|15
CASSEAPGAGKTQYF
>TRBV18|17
CASSPGLAGGHTGELFF
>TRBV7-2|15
CASSRDRGLVYGYTF
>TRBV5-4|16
CASSPPGGRGKETQYF
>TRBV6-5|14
CASSYLINTGELFF
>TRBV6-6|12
CASHRGLNEQFF